The TCR beta chain described here comes from a study of cytomegalovirus exposure and HLA in healthy donors. Study-wide findings and caveats: With DRB1 most and HLA-C fewest, TCR association rates differed between HLA loci in a later analysis. The Asian-associated ancestry cluster reportedly had fewer N-insertions than the approximately 650-donor mean in a later analysis.

Germline CDR1 SGHRS, CDR2 YFSETQ. This CDR3 has 16 amino acids. After removal of 0 bases from V and 6 bases from J, the junction contained 6 bases not matched to a gene. A note on this clone: Its target is not known.

Researchers ran the PCR with 60 Vbeta and 13 Jbeta primers. TCRdb's copy holds only in-frame clones and misses some; the assay was immunoSEQ multiplex PCR. The top ten clones hold roughly 3% of a sample with about 130,000 clones, 75% of them seen once. This chain links TRBV5-1 with TRBJ2-3; 11 bases are shared with TRBD2. The sample taken for sequencing was PBMCs. The clonotype was recovered from a man aged 25 to 45 in good health and CMV-seronegative. The CDR3 region has the DNA TGCGCCAGCAGCTTGGTGTATAGCGGGGGGGCGGATACGCAGTATTTT. Its translation: CASSLVYSGGADTQYF. Filled out from reference TRBV5-1 and TRBJ2-3, the complete variable domain reads KAGVTQTPRYLIKTRGQQVTLSCSPISGHRSVSWYQQTPGQGLQFLFEYFSETQRNKGNFPGRFSGRQFSNSRSEMNVSTLELGDSALYLCASSLVYSGGADTQYFGPGTRLTVL.